The 29 T cell receptor beta chains given below trace back to one sample, sequenced in a study of cytomegalovirus exposure and HLA in healthy donors. The study ran its PCR with 60 Vbeta and 13 Jbeta primers. Here immunoSEQ multiplex PCR was the method, and the copy in TCRdb shows in-frame clones only, minus some. The sample has about 120,000 clones, roughly 71% seen once. Sequenced: PBMCs. These receptors were collected from a woman in her 40s in good health and CMV-seropositive.

This chain joins TRBV27 and TRBJ2-7, with D maybe TRBD1 (6 bases). V shed 3 bases and J shed 6 bases, with 15 bases lying between them. The CDR3 loop spans 14 amino acids. CDR1 and CDR2 from the germline V gene are MNHEY and SMNVEV (reference sequence). The chain's CDR3 is CASSFSAQGSEQYF. CDR3 coding DNA: TGTGCCAGCAGTTTTAGCGCACAGGGATCCGAGCAGTACTTC.

The count of this clone is one. CDR3 sequence (DNA): TGTGCCAGCAGTTTCGAGAGTGAGGTGGTTAATGAAAAACTGTTTTTT. Translation gives CASSFESEVVNEKLFF. This chain joins TRBV28 and TRBJ1-4, with D unclear. Germline CDR1 is MDHEN and CDR2 is SYDVKM. The CDR3 totals 16 residues. Trimming pared 3 bases from V and 4 bases from J, leaving 15 bases between. The full variable domain, with the rest looked up from reference TRBV28 and TRBJ1-4, is DVKVTQSSRYLVKRTGEKVFLECVQDMDHENMFWYRQDPGLGLRLIYFSYDVKMKEKGDIPEGYSVSREKKERFSLILESASTNQTSMYLCASSFESEVVNEKLFFGSGTQLSVL.

V is TRBV5-4 and J is TRBJ1-1; D might be TRBD1 (5 bases). CDR3 length: 13 residues. Looked up from germline, CDR1 is SGHNT and CDR2 is YYREEE (reference sequence). V was clipped by 0 bases and J by 6 bases, with 9 bases between them. This CDR3 is CASSLDRFAEAFF. Written as DNA, the CDR3 is TGTGCCAGCAGCTTGGACAGGTTCGCTGAAGCTTTCTTT.

This chain joins TRBV6-4 and TRBJ2-3; possible D gene TRBD1, 5 bases. CDR3 size: 15 residues. Per the germline V gene, CDR1 is MRHNA and CDR2 is SNTAGT. Trimming shortened V by 3 bases and J by 2 bases, and 12 bases separated the two germline ends. The chain's CDR3 is CASSESSGPTDTQYF. The DNA of the CDR3 is TGTGCCAGCAGTGAATCCTCAGGGCCCACAGATACGCAGTATTTT.

V gene TRBV27 combines with J gene TRBJ2-1; TRBD2 matches 12 bases. The CDR3 spans 15 residues. Germline V gene sequence: CDR1 MNHEY, CDR2 SMNVEV (reference sequence). The V and J ends lost 5 bases and 9 bases, in that order; junction bases with no gene match: 8. For the CDR3, the DNA is TGTGCCAGCAGTCCTGGGACTAGCGGGTCTGGTGAGCAGTTCTTC. Its translation is CASSPGTSGSGEQFF.

The chain carries TRBV19 and TRBJ2-6; TRBD1 is a possible D gene (5 bases). Germline V gives CDR1 LNHDA, CDR2 SQIVND (reference sequence). V lost 10 bases to trimming and J lost 3 bases, with 13 bases between them. There are 14 residues in the CDR3. In nucleotides, the CDR3 is TGTGCCACGGACATTGGTGGTGGGGCCAACGTCCTGACTTTC. Translated, it gives CATDIGGGANVLTF.

The chain has TRBV4-2 and TRBJ1-2; TRBD1 aligns across 12 bases. The CDR3 has 15 amino acids. CDR1 and CDR2 from the germline V gene are LGHNA and YNFKEQ. After removal of 5 bases from V and 4 bases from J, the junction contained 5 bases not matched to a gene. The CDR3 nucleotides are TGTGCCAGCAGCGGGACAGGGGGCGCGAGCTATGGCTACACCTTC. It is translated as CASSGTGGASYGYTF.

The J gene is TRBJ2-5, the V gene TRBV7-6; 10 bases line up with TRBD1. CDR3 size: 16 residues. The V and J ends lost 1 base and 5 bases, in that order; junction bases with no gene match: 7. Germline-derived CDR1 and CDR2 are SGHVS and FNYEAQ. CDR3 residues: CASSLETGGFQETQYF. For the CDR3, the DNA is TGTGCCAGCAGCTTAGAGACAGGGGGCTTTCAGGAGACCCAGTACTTC.

The chain uses TRBV10-3 and TRBJ1-1; D unclear. In germline, CDR1 is ENHRY, CDR2 SYGVKD. The CDR3 is 15 residues long. V gave up 2 bases and J gave up 0 bases, with 10 bases separating them. The CDR3 sequence: CAISEPGGLNTEAFF. The CDR3 DNA reads as TGTGCCATCAGTGAGCCCGGAGGCTTGAACACTGAAGCTTTCTTT.

The V gene is TRBV6-6, the J gene TRBJ2-1; D perhaps matches TRBD2 (5 bases). The CDR3 length is 12 residues. V gave up 4 bases and J gave up 6 bases, with 7 bases separating them. Per the germline V gene, CDR1 is MNHNY and CDR2 is SVGAGI (reference sequence). Here the CDR3 DNA reads TGTGCCAGCAGTTGGACTGGCAATGAGCAGTTCTTC. The encoded protein is CASSWTGNEQFF.

This chain joins TRBV5-4 and TRBJ2-7; possibly TRBD2 for D (6 bases). The CDR3 has 15 residues. V was clipped by 4 bases and J by 2 bases, with 16 bases between them. Per germline, CDR1 SGHNT and CDR2 YYREEE (reference sequence). This CDR3 reads CASSDRSGLAYEQYF. For the CDR3, the DNA is TGTGCCAGCAGCGACAGATCGGGACTCGCCTACGAGCAGTACTTC.

This chain uses TRBV7-3 with TRBJ2-3, with D unresolved. Trimming stripped 0 bases from V and 1 base from J, with 8 bases between. Per the germline V gene, CDR1 is SGHTA and CDR2 is FQGTGA. The CDR3 totals 15 residues. The CDR3 region is CASSLTRDGTDTQYF. The CDR3 DNA reads TGTGCCAGCAGCTTAACCCGCGATGGCACAGATACGCAGTATTTT.

Points on this clone: A junction end diverges from the germline sequence, so it may reflect a read error. The rearrangement uses TRBV7-7 and TRBJ2-1; 13 nucleotides match TRBD2. The CDR3 runs 15 residues. Germline CDR1 SSHAT, CDR2 FNYEAQ (reference sequence). In DNA form, the CDR3 reads TGTGCTAGCAGCATGACTAGCGGGAGGTATAATGAGCAGTTCTTC. Protein product: CASSMTSGRYNEQFF. Combining the CDR3 with reference TRBV7-7 and TRBJ2-1 gives the whole variable domain GAGVSQSPRYKVTKRGQDVTLRCDPISSHATLYWYQQALGQGPEFLTYFNYEAQPDKSGLPSDRFSAERPEGSISTLTIQRTEQRDSAMYRCASSMTSGRYNEQFFGPGTRLTVL.

The gene calls are TRBV5-1 and TRBJ1-2; D uncertain. V was cut by 0 bases and J by 4 bases, with 10 bases left in between. This CDR3 spans 14 amino acids. The germline V gene has CDR1 SGHRS and CDR2 YFSETQ. The CDR3 DNA follows: TGCGCCAGCAGCTTGGGAGACACTCTCTATGGCTACACCTTC. Its protein product is CASSLGDTLYGYTF.

Here the CDR3 DNA reads TGTGCCAGCAGCTTACAGGGTTGGACTAATGAAAAACTGTTTTTT. Protein sequence: CASSLQGWTNEKLFF. The J gene is TRBJ1-4, the V gene TRBV5-8; possible D gene TRBD1, 6 bases. The germline gives CDR1 SGHTS, CDR2 YDEGEE. The V and J ends lost 2 bases and 2 bases respectively, with 10 bases between them. CDR3 length: 15 amino acids.

Of note for this clone: One end of the junction is discordant with germline, which a read error may explain. The chain's CDR3 is CSSSLMGRPLHF. The CDR3, as DNA: TGTTCCAGCAGCTTAATGGGGAGACCCCTCCACTTT. V usage is TRBV7-9 and J usage is TRBJ1-6; D remains unclear. Germline loops: CDR1 SEHNR, CDR2 FQNEAQ (reference sequence). CDR3 length: 12 residues.

The rearrangement links TRBV9 to TRBJ2-7, with a possible D match to TRBD1 (5 bases). Between the trimmed V and J ends, which lost 0 bases and 6 bases, there was a span of 16 bases. The V gene's germline CDR1 is SGDLS and CDR2 YYNGEE. This CDR3 comprises 15 residues. The CDR3 is CASSVVGRADSEQYF. CDR3 nucleotides: TGTGCCAGCAGCGTAGTAGGCAGGGCAGACTCCGAGCAGTACTTC.

This chain joins TRBV30 and TRBJ1-4; perhaps TRBD1 as D (5 bases). With 2 bases removed from V and 4 bases from J, the gap between germline ends came to 14 bases. Germline assignment: CDR1 GTSNPN and CDR2 SVGIG (reference sequence). CDR3 length equals 15 residues. Written as DNA, the CDR3 is TGTGCCTGGAGTCAAACAGGAATAGTTAATGAAAAACTGTTTTTT. Its protein product is CAWSQTGIVNEKLFF. Using reference TRBV30 and TRBJ1-4 for the parts outside the CDR3, the full variable domain is SQTIHQWPATLVQPVGSPLSLECTVEGTSNPNLYWYRQAAGRGLQLLFYSVGIGQISSEVPQNLSASRPQDRQFILSSKKLLLSDSGFYLCAWSQTGIVNEKLFFGSGTQLSVL.

This clone was observed a handful of times. The chain combines TRBV25-1 with TRBJ2-7, with D tentatively TRBD2 (6 bases). Looked up from germline, CDR1 is MGHDK and CDR2 is SYGVNS. CDR3 length: 15 amino acids. Trimming cost V 8 bases and J 6 bases, with 23 bases left between them. CDR3 nucleotides: TGTGCCAGCGGGGACTGGGGTAGCCTTTATTCCGAGCAGTACTTC. Translation: CASGDWGSLYSEQYF.

V and J are TRBV5-1 and TRBJ2-3, with D perhaps TRBD2 (5 bases). The CDR3 is 16 amino acids. V lost 0 bases and J lost 2, with 13 bases in between. Germline values: CDR1 SGHRS, CDR2 YFSETQ. The CDR3: CASSLGLQKLTDTQYF. CDR3 bases: TGCGCCAGCAGCTTGGGACTACAAAAGCTCACAGATACGCAGTATTTT.

The gene calls are TRBV4-1 and TRBJ1-1; 9 bases align to TRBD1. The V gene's germline CDR1 is MGHRA and CDR2 YSYEKL. The trim removed 4 bases at V and 3 bases at J, leaving 6 bases unmatched. The CDR3 has 15 residues. The CDR3 DNA sequence: TGCGCCAGCAGCCTCGGGACAGGGAGGGACACTGAAGCTTTCTTT. This gives the protein CASSLGTGRDTEAFF.

V and J are TRBV30 and TRBJ2-7; the match to TRBD1 covers 11 bases. V trimming: 2 bases; J trimming: 5 bases; junction bases outside the gene matches: 5. CDR1 and CDR2 from the germline V gene are GTSNPN and SVGIG (reference sequence). The CDR3 has 14 residues. The CDR3 loop reads CAWSPWTGGHEQYF. In DNA, the CDR3 is TGTGCCTGGAGTCCGTGGACAGGGGGCCACGAGCAGTACTTC.

This clone was observed a single time. The chain has TRBV30 and TRBJ2-7; TRBD2 agrees at 8 bases. Germline-derived CDR1 and CDR2 are GTSNPN and SVGIG (reference sequence). Losses at the gene ends were 4 bases for V and 6 bases for J; bases not matched to a gene: 8. This CDR3 region has 13 residues. CDR3: CAWTLSGSGEQYF. The CDR3 bases are TGTGCCTGGACCCTCAGCGGGAGTGGCGAGCAGTACTTC. The full variable domain, its missing parts supplied by reference TRBV30 and TRBJ2-7, is SQTIHQWPATLVQPVGSPLSLECTVEGTSNPNLYWYRQAAGRGLQLLFYSVGIGQISSEVPQNLSASRPQDRQFILSSKKLLLSDSGFYLCAWTLSGSGEQYFGPGTRLTVT.

The chain combines TRBV28 with TRBJ1-2, with 8 bases aligning to TRBD1. Trimming cost V 4 bases and J 4 bases; bases outside gene matches: 11. The CDR3 has 16 residues. Germline CDR1 MDHEN, CDR2 SYDVKM. The CDR3 DNA follows: TGTGCCAGCAGTTCGCCCGACAGGGGACCACCCTATGGCTACACCTTC. Protein: CASSSPDRGPPYGYTF.

This chain links TRBV7-9 with TRBJ2-7; TRBD1 matches at 8 bases. Germline V lookup: CDR1 SEHNR, CDR2 FQNEAQ (reference sequence). The CDR3 length is 17 residues. V shed 5 bases, J shed 2 bases, and the junction held 14 bases outside the gene matches. The CDR3, as DNA: TGTGCCAGCAGCCCGCACTCCCAGGGGGCGAGTGCCTACGAGCAGTACTTC. It encodes CASSPHSQGASAYEQYF.

The rearrangement links TRBV5-4 to TRBJ2-3; TRBD2 is a possible D gene (7 bases). Trimming removed 6 bases at V and 0 bases at J, with 20 bases between. The CDR3 consists of 17 residues. CDR1 SGHNT and CDR2 YYREEE come from the germline V gene (reference sequence). CDR3 coding DNA: TGTGCCAGCAACCTCGGGGGAGGGGGGATTAGCACAGATACGCAGTATTTT. Amino acids: CASNLGGGGISTDTQYF.

This chain joins TRBV2 and TRBJ1-5, with D perhaps TRBD1 (6 bases). Trimming left V 4 bases short and J 7 bases short, with 14 bases between. The CDR3 runs 14 residues. Per germline, CDR1 SNHLY and CDR2 FYNNEI. In DNA, the CDR3 is TGTGCCAGCAGTGTCGGCCAGGGGATACAGCCCCAGCATTTT. Translating it yields CASSVGQGIQPQHF. Complete variable domain (other parts from reference TRBV2 and TRBJ1-5): EPEVTQTPSHQVTQMGQEVILRCVPISNHLYFYWYRQILGQKVEFLVSFYNNEISEKSEIFDDQFSVERPDGSNFTLKIRSTKLEDSAMYFCASSVGQGIQPQHFGDGTRLSIL.

This clone was seen a few times. The chain employs TRBV5-6 and TRBJ2-7; 8 nucleotides agree with TRBD1. Germline-derived CDR1 and CDR2 are SGHDT and YYEEEE. V gave up 4 bases and J gave up 6 bases; unmatched junction bases: 6. There are 13 residues in the CDR3. CDR3 amino acids: CASSRDRTLEQYF. For the CDR3, the DNA is TGTGCCAGCAGCAGGGACAGGACCCTCGAGCAGTACTTC.

This chain uses TRBV28 with TRBJ2-7; D uncertain. Between the trimmed V and J ends, which lost 8 bases and 2 bases, there was a span of 10 bases. The CDR3 has 12 residues. The germline V gene has CDR1 MDHEN and CDR2 SYDVKM. The CDR3 coding sequence is TGTGCCAGCCAGCGAACCCCCTACGAGCAGTACTTC. Translation gives CASQRTPYEQYF. Together with reference TRBV28 and TRBJ2-7, the CDR3 gives the full variable domain: DVKVTQSSRYLVKRTGEKVFLECVQDMDHENMFWYRQDPGLGLRLIYFSYDVKMKEKGDIPEGYSVSREKKERFSLILESASTNQTSMYLCASQRTPYEQYFGPGTRLTVT.